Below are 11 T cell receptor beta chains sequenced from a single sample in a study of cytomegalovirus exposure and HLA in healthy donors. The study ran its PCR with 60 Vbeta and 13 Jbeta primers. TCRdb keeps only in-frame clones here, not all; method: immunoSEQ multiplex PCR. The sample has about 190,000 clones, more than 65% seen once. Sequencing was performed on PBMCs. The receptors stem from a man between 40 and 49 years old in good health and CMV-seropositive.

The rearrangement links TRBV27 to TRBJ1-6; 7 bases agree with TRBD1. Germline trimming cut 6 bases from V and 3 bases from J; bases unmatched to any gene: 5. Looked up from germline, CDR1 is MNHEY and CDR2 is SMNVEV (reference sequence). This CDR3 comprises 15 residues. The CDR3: CASSSTGVYNSPLHF. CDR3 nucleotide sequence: TGTGCCAGCAGCTCAACAGGGGTCTATAATTCACCCCTCCACTTT.

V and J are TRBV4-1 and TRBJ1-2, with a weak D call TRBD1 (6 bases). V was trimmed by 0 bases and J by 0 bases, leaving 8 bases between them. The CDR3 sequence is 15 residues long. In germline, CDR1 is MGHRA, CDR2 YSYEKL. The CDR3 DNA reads TGCGCCAGCAGCCAAGACAGGGGCACTAACTATGGCTACACCTTC. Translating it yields CASSQDRGTNYGYTF.

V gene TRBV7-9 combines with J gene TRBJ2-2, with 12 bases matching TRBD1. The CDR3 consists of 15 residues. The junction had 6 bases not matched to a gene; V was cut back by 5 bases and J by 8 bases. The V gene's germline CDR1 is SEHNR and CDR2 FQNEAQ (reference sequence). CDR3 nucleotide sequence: TGTGCCAGCAGCCAGGGACAGGGGGCGAGAGGGGAGCTGTTTTTT. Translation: CASSQGQGARGELFF.

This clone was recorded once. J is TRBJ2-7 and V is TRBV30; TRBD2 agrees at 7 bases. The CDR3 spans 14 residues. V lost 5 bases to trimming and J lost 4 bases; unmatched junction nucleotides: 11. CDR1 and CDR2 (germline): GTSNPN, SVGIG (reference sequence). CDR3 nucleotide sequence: TGTGCCTGGCGGACTTGGGGGGGAGGATACGAGCAGTACTTC. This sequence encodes CAWRTWGGGYEQYF.

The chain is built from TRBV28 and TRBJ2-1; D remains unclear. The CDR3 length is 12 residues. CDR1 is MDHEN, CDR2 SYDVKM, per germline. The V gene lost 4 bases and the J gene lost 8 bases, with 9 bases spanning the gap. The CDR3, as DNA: TGTGCCAGCAGTTCGACCCAGGATGAGCAGTTCTTC. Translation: CASSSTQDEQFF.

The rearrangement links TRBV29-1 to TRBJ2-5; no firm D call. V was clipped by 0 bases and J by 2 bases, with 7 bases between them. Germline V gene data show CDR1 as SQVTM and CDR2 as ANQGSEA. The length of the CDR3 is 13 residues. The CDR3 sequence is CSVEESVQETQYF. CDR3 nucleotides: TGCAGCGTTGAAGAGTCGGTTCAAGAGACCCAGTACTTC. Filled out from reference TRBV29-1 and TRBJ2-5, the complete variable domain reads SAVISQKPSRDICQRGTSLTIQCQVDSQVTMMFWYRQQPGQSLTLIATANQGSEATYESGFVIDKFPISRPNLTFSTLTVSNMSPEDSSIYLCSVEESVQETQYFGPGTRLLVL.

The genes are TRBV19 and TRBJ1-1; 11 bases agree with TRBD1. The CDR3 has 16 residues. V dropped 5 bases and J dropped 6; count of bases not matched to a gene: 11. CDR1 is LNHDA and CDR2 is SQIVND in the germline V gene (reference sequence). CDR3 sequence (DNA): TGTGCCAGTAGTCTGGGACAGGGGGTCGGGGACGCTGAAGCTTTCTTT. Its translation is CASSLGQGVGDAEAFF.

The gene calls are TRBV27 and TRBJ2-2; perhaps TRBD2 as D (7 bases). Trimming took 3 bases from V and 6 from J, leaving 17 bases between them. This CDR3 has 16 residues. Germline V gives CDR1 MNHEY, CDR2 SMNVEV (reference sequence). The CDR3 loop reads CASSFRGGTGPGELFF. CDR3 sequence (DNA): TGTGCCAGCAGTTTTAGGGGGGGGACCGGCCCCGGGGAGCTGTTTTTT.

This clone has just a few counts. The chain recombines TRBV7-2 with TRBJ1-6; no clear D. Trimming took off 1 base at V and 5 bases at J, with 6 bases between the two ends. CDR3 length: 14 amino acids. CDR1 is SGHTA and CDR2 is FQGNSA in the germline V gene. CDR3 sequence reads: CASSLGQDNSPLHF. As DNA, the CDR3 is TGTGCCAGCAGCTTAGGACAAGATAATTCACCCCTCCACTTT.

CDR3 nucleotides: TGTGCCAGCTCACCCTTCGAAGACAGGGGGAACTACGAGCAGTACTTC. This encodes CASSPFEDRGNYEQYF. This chain links TRBV18 with TRBJ2-7; 9 bases map to TRBD1. Germline CDR1 and CDR2: KGHSH and LQKENI. Germline trimming cut 3 bases from V and 3 bases from J; bases unmatched to any gene: 9. The CDR3 has 16 residues.

CDR3 coding DNA: TGTGCCAGCAGTTATGGGACAGCTGGTGAGCAGTTCTTC. Protein sequence: CASSYGTAGEQFF. The chain joins TRBV6-5 to TRBJ2-1; 7 nucleotides match TRBD1. The CDR3 extends over 13 amino acids. Looked up from germline, CDR1 is MNHEY and CDR2 is SVGAGI. V lost 3 bases and J lost 9; bases outside the gene matches: 5.